The rows below give T cell receptor beta chains drawn from one sample of a study of CD8 T cells in Susac syndrome. Using its own MiXCR run on the immunoSEQ multiplex PCR reads, TCRdb lists one record per CDR3 protein. Among some 150,000 distinct CDR3 sequences listed, approximately 94% were seen once. The sequenced material came from CD8+ T cells from PBMCs. All receptors derive from a human donor with multiple sclerosis. Each CDR3 is given with its conserved first and last residue. Each record gives: J gene, V gene, D gene, clone size, CDR3 DNA, CDR3 protein. A D gene is named only where the DNA matches it firmly. Rows may omit the clone size; those that give it use once, few, many or a size class.

TRBJ2-5	TRBV2	TRBD2	NA	TGTGCCAGCAGGGGGACTAGAGAGACCCAGTACTTC	CASRGTRETQYF
TRBJ1-3	TRBV29-1	NA	NA	TGCAGCGTTCGGAGCCCATCTGGAAACACCATATATTTT	CSVRSPSGNTIYF
TRBJ2-5	TRBV7-7	NA	NA	TGTGCTAGCAGCTCGCGGGTAATCCCAGAGACCCAGTACTTC	CASSSRVIPETQYF
TRBJ1-1	TRBV7-9	NA	NA	TGTGCCAGCAGCTGGTCAGAAGGGAACACTGAAGCTTTCTTT	CASSWSEGNTEAFF
TRBJ1-1	TRBV6-1	TRBD1	NA	TGTGCCAGCAGGGCTGGGCAGGGGGCGGTGGACACTGAAGCTTTCTTT	CASRAGQGAVDTEAFF
TRBJ1-5	TRBV30	NA	NA	TGTGCCTGGAGTTTGACAGGTGACTATAGCAATCAGCCCCAGCATTTT	CAWSLTGDYSNQPQHF
TRBJ2-1	TRBV19	TRBD2	NA	TGTGCCAGTAGTCCCAGGGAGGGCAATGAGCAGTTCTTC	CASSPREGNEQFF
TRBJ2-3	TRBV30	NA	NA	TGTGCCTGGACTCCGATACGCACAGATACGCAGTATTTT	CAWTPIRTDTQYF
TRBJ2-2	TRBV30	NA	NA	TGTGCCGGAAGGGGGACCGGGGAGCTGTTTTTT	CAGRGTGELFF
TRBJ2-1	TRBV7-2	TRBD2	NA	TGTGCCAGCAGTTATAGCGGGGACTACAATGAGCAGTTCTTC	CASSYSGDYNEQFF
TRBJ2-7	TRBV20-1	NA	NA	TGCAGTGCTAGAGATCCAGCTAGCAGCTACGAGCAGTACTTC	CSARDPASSYEQYF
TRBJ2-1	TRBV20-1	TRBD1	NA	TGCAGTGCTATCCGGGACAGAGACAATGAGCAGTTCTTC	CSAIRDRDNEQFF
TRBJ2-1	TRBV30	NA	NA	TGTGCCTGGAGTGTACAGTTCGGGCAGTTCTTC	CAWSVQFGQFF
TRBJ2-2	TRBV9	TRBD1	NA	TGTGCCAGCAGCGTCCGGGACAGAATCACCGGGGAGCTGTTTTTT	CASSVRDRITGELFF
TRBJ2-2	TRBV7-9	NA	NA	TGTGCCAGCAGCTCCGCCTTTCCGGAGCTGTTTTTT	CASSSAFPELFF
TRBJ1-5	TRBV12-3/TRBV12-4	NA	NA	TGTGCCAGCAGCCCCACGACAGCGGATAGCAATCAGCCCCAGCATTTT	CASSPTTADSNQPQHF
TRBJ1-4	TRBV20-1	NA	NA	TGCAGTGCCGCCCTAGAGGGGCCTAATAATGAAAAACTGTTTTTT	CSAALEGPNNEKLFF
TRBJ2-2	TRBV11-2	NA	NA	TGTGCCAGCAGGCACTATTCTTTCGTGGGGGGGCCACCGAACACCGGGGAGCTGTTTTTT	CASRHYSFVGGPPNTGELFF
TRBJ2-1	TRBV20-1	NA	NA	TGCAGTGCTAGGACTCGTGATGAGCAGTTCTTC	CSARTRDEQFF
TRBJ2-3	TRBV7-8	NA	NA	TGTGCCAGCAGCTCCAGGGGGAGGTCGAGCACAGATACGCAGTATTTT	CASSSRGRSSTDTQYF
TRBJ1-1	TRBV15	NA	NA	TGTGCCACCAGCAGAGACTCCGGGATTCGGGCCACTGAAGCTTTCTTT	CATSRDSGIRATEAFF
TRBJ1-5	TRBV5-1	NA	NA	TGCGCCAGCAGCTTGGACAGGTTCGATCAGCCCCAGCATTTT	CASSLDRFDQPQHF
TRBJ1-1	TRBV9	NA	NA	TGTGCCAGCAGCTCCGGAGGTGGAAGGAACACTGAAGCTTTCTTT	CASSSGGGRNTEAFF
TRBJ2-7	TRBV28	NA	NA	TGTGCCAGCAGTCCGGTCAGCTCCTACGAGCAGTACTTC	CASSPVSSYEQYF
TRBJ2-2	TRBV3-1	NA	NA	TGTGCCAGCAGACCTCGGACCGGGGAGCTGTTTTTT	CASRPRTGELFF
TRBJ2-1	TRBV29-1	NA	NA	TGCAGCGTTGATATTATAGGGTATGAGCAGTTCTTC	CSVDIIGYEQFF
TRBJ2-3	TRBV12-3/TRBV12-4	TRBD2	NA	TGTGCCAGCAGTTTAGTGCCTCCTAGCGGGGGGCGAACAGATACGCAGTATTTT	CASSLVPPSGGRTDTQYF
TRBJ2-4	TRBV27	NA	NA	TGTGCCAGCAGTCCCACCGTAGGACCGAACATTCAGTACTTC	CASSPTVGPNIQYF
TRBJ1-1	TRBV30	NA	NA	TGTGCCTGGAGTGAGCTGAACACTGAAGCTTTCTTT	CAWSELNTEAFF
TRBJ1-2	TRBV3-1	NA	NA	TGTGCCAGCAGCCAAGACGGGGCGGGCAACTATGGCTACACCTTC	CASSQDGAGNYGYTF
TRBJ1-6	TRBV27	TRBD1	once	TGTGCCAGCAGTCCCCGGGACAGGCGAAATTCACCCCTCCACTTT	CASSPRDRRNSPLHF
TRBJ2-3	TRBV4-3	NA	once	TGCGCCAGCAGCCAAGCTTCATTCCGGGCGGATACGCAGTATTTT	CASSQASFRADTQYF
TRBJ2-1	TRBV7-6	NA	NA	TGTGCCAGCAGCTTAGCAGCGGAGTACAATGAGCAGTTCTTC	CASSLAAEYNEQFF
TRBJ2-1	TRBV19	TRBD2	NA	TGTGCCAGTACCACGGGACTAGGGTCCTACAATGAGCAGTTCTTC	CASTTGLGSYNEQFF
TRBJ2-7	TRBV30	NA	NA	TGTGCCTGGAGTCCTGGCTACGAGCAGTACTTC	CAWSPGYEQYF
TRBJ1-2	TRBV28	NA	NA	TGTGCCAGCAGTCCTGACGGGAGCCCCTCCTATGGCTACACCTTC	CASSPDGSPSYGYTF
TRBJ1-5	TRBV2	TRBD1	NA	TGTGCCAGCAGTGAAAGGGACAGGGGTCGCTCATACACCACCGATCCCGACAATCAGCCCCAGCATTTT	CASSERDRGRSYTTDPDNQPQHF
TRBJ1-1	TRBV4-2	NA	NA	TGTGCCAGCAGCCAGGGAGAGATGGCTTTCTTT	CASSQGEMAFF
TRBJ2-1	TRBV24-1	TRBD2	NA	TGTGCCACCCGGGGGGGGGCGTACAATGAGCAGTTCTTC	CATRGGAYNEQFF
TRBJ2-7	TRBV20-1	TRBD1	NA	TGCAGTGCTAGAGACCACGGGACAGGCTACGAGCAGTACTTC	CSARDHGTGYEQYF
TRBJ2-7	TRBV3-1	NA	NA	TGTGCCAGCAGCGAGGTGGGGCGACTTCCCTACGAGCAGTACTTC	CASSEVGRLPYEQYF
TRBJ2-6	TRBV12-3/TRBV12-4	NA	NA	TGTGCCAGCCGGGAGCTCTCTGGGGCCAACGTCCTGACTTTC	CASRELSGANVLTF
TRBJ1-1	TRBV6-2/TRBV6-3	NA	NA	TGTGCCAGCAGTTACGTCGGGGGCATGTACACTGAAGCTTTCTTT	CASSYVGGMYTEAFF
TRBJ1-2	TRBV4-3	NA	NA	TGCGCCAGCAGCCAATCCAACAGGGAAAACTATGGCTACACCTTC	CASSQSNRENYGYTF
TRBJ2-5	TRBV6-2/TRBV6-3	NA	NA	TGTGCCAGCAGTTCCCTCATGGAAGAGACCCAGTACTTC	CASSSLMEETQYF
TRBJ1-2	TRBV28	TRBD1	NA	TGTGCCAGCAGTCGGCCCCAGGGGGCGGGTGGCTACACCTTC	CASSRPQGAGGYTF